This entry lists 2 T cell receptor beta chains sequenced from one sample in a study of blood T cell repertoires in COVID-19. Measured with immunoSEQ multiplex PCR; TCRdb has only the in-frame clones, and not every one. This sample has about 75,000 clones, with more than 75% found just once. The sequencing sample was made of peripheral blood. The source of these receptors is a human donor in a cohort sampled during active COVID-19.

The chain uses TRBV12-3 or TRBV12-4 and TRBJ1-3; unclear D gene. V was clipped by 3 bases and J by 3 bases, with 6 bases between them. The length of the CDR3 is 13 residues. The CDR3: CASSLEFGNTIYF. CDR3 DNA: TGTGCCAGCAGTTTGGAGTTTGGAAACACCATATATTTT.

The chain has TRBV20-1 and TRBJ2-7; 9 bases are shared with TRBD2. The CDR3 totals 18 residues. The V and J ends lost 3 bases and 3 bases, in that order; junction bases with no gene match: 18. CDR1 and CDR2 from the germline V gene are DFQATT and SNEGSKA (reference sequence). CDR3 in amino acids: CSASSPKNLLAGIYEQYF. CDR3 coding DNA: TGCAGTGCTAGTTCCCCCAAAAATTTGCTAGCGGGGATCTACGAGCAGTACTTC.